This T cell receptor (beta chain) was observed in a study of response to subunit inactivated influenza vaccine. Study-wide results and limits: After each seasonal influenza vaccination, few new T cells are recruited, the authors suggested.

As to this clonotype: Its target is not known.

TCRdb re-called the RT-PCR reads through MiXCR, storing one row per CDR3 protein. The sample lists around 250,000 distinct CDR3 sequences; 12% were seen once. CDR1 and CDR2 (germline): MNHNS, SASEGT. V gave up 6 bases and J gave up 0 bases, with 12 bases separating them. The CDR3 has 15 residues. The sample here was non-naive T cells sorted from PBMCs, taken around 15 days before vaccination. The sequence derives from a man between 50 and 59 years old who received an inactivated influenza vaccine. The chain recombines TRBV6-1 with TRBJ1-5, with TRBD1 as a possible D gene (6 bases). CDR3 region: CASRGRGSSNQPQHF. The CDR3 nucleotides read TGTGCCAGCAGGGGCAGGGGTTCTAGCAATCAGCCCCAGCATTTT.